One sample yielded the 24 T cell receptor beta chains listed below, sequenced in a study of T cells in Graves' hyperthyroidism and ophthalmopathy. The CDR3 regions of TCR beta were amplified from RNA transcripts. First-round RT-PCR of the TCR CDR3 relied on the HTBI primer set. TCRdb fed the multiplex PCR reads into MiXCR, producing one record per CDR3 protein. The sample has around 290,000 distinct CDR3 sequences, approximately 15% seen once; the top ten hold around 58%. The sequencing sample was made of blood. The receptor source for this set is a woman aged 60-75 years with Graves' ophthalmopathy.

This clonotype was counted at least ten times. The chain links TRBV3-1 to TRBJ2-7, with D hard to call. This CDR3 has 13 amino acids. V gave up 1 base and J gave up 7 bases, with 11 bases separating them. CDR1 and CDR2 from the germline V gene are LGHDT and YNNKEL (reference sequence). Written as DNA, the CDR3 is TGTGCCAGCAGCCAAGTGTATGAAGGGGAGCAGTACTTC. Residues: CASSQVYEGEQYF.

As concerns this clonotype: A junction boundary mismatches the germline segment, possibly from a read error. The rearrangement joins TRBV27 to TRBJ2-7; 10 bases line up with TRBD1. In germline, CDR1 is MNHEY, CDR2 SMNVEV (reference sequence). The CDR3 contains 15 residues. CDR3 nucleotide sequence: TGTGCCGGCAGACCAAACCGGGACAGGGGCTACGAGCAGTACTTC. The encoded protein is CAGRPNRDRGYEQYF.

This clonotype was picked up many times. DNA for the CDR3: TGTGCCAGCAGTTACTCGGGGGTCCGGAATTCACCCCTCCACTTT. It translates to CASSYSGVRNSPLHF. The chain uses TRBV6-6 and TRBJ1-6; TRBD1 might be the D (5 bases). The CDR3 is 15 amino acids. V lost 0 bases to trimming and J lost 7 bases, with 10 bases between them. CDR1 is MNHNY, CDR2 SVGAGI, per germline (reference sequence).

This clonotype has ten or more counts. A junction end diverges from the germline sequence, so it may reflect a read error. This chain uses TRBV7-2 with TRBJ2-7, with 9 bases identical to TRBD1. The CDR3 runs to 14 residues. CDR1 SGHTA and CDR2 FQGNSA come from the germline V gene. CDR3 sequence (DNA): TGTGCCAGCAGCCCGGACAGGGGCTCCCACGAGCAGTACTTC. Amino acid sequence: CASSPDRGSHEQYF.

In its sample, this clonotype was seen many times. V gene TRBV7-8 combines with J gene TRBJ2-3, with unresolved D. The V and J ends lost 5 bases and 2 bases respectively, with 5 bases between them. This CDR3 comprises 12 residues. Per germline, CDR1 SGHVS and CDR2 FQNEAQ. CDR3 sequence (DNA): TGTGCCAGCAGCCCGTACACAGATACGCAGTATTTT. It encodes CASSPYTDTQYF.

A remark on this clonotype: This may be a read error: a much more frequent sequence differs by one nucleotide. V usage is TRBV11-2 and J usage is TRBJ2-5; D may be TRBD2 (6 bases). Germline CDR1 reads SGHAT; CDR2 reads FQNNGV. The CDR3 consists of 15 residues. This CDR3 is CTSRRPGLSTGTQYF. Written as DNA, the CDR3 is TGTACCAGCAGGCGTCCGGGACTGAGTACGGGGACCCAGTACTTC.

This clonotype was detected ten times or more. CDR3: CASSTGTPNEQFF. CDR3 nucleotides: TGTGCCAGCAGCACCGGGACCCCAAATGAGCAGTTCTTC. The rearrangement links TRBV6-1 to TRBJ2-1; D tentatively reads TRBD1 or TRBD2 (5 bases each). V was clipped by 6 bases and J by 7 bases, with 13 bases between them. This CDR3 is 13 amino acids long. The V gene's germline CDR1 is MNHNS and CDR2 SASEGT.

This clonotype was recorded many times. The gene calls are TRBV5-5 and TRBJ1-1, with D maybe TRBD1 (6 bases). Trimming stripped 6 bases from V and 3 bases from J, with 15 bases between. Germline loops: CDR1 SGHKS, CDR2 YYEKEE (reference sequence). The CDR3 is 14 amino acids. CDR3 nucleotides: TGTGCCAGCATCGCCGGGGGGCAGGACACTGAAGCTTTCTTT. It specifies CASIAGGQDTEAFF.

This clonotype was counted many times. The chain couples TRBV20-1 to TRBJ2-3; perhaps TRBD2 as D (5 bases). Germline-derived CDR1 and CDR2 are DFQATT and SNEGSKA (reference sequence). V lost 6 bases to trimming and J lost 7 bases, with 23 bases between them. The CDR3 has 15 residues. The DNA of the CDR3 is TGCAGTGCGAATCACCCCGGACGGCGGAGGAATACGCAGTATTTT. It codes for CSANHPGRRRNTQYF.

This clonotype occurred many times. This chain joins TRBV28 and TRBJ1-6; weak D call: TRBD1 (5 bases). V was trimmed by 3 bases and J by 8 bases, leaving 14 bases between them. CDR1 MDHEN and CDR2 SYDVKM come from the germline V gene. The length of the CDR3 is 15 residues. CDR3 sequence: CASSLRRGAYSPLHF. CDR3 coding DNA: TGTGCCAGCAGTTTGCGTAGAGGGGCCTATTCACCCCTCCACTTT.

The chain couples TRBV4-3 to TRBJ2-2; 12 bases fit TRBD2. Germline-derived CDR1 and CDR2 are LGHNA and YSLEER. Unmatched junction bases numbered 3, after V lost 1 base and J lost 6 bases. The CDR3 length is 16 residues. CDR3 in DNA: TGCGCCAGCAGCCAAGGACTAGCGGGAGAGGCCGGGGAGCTGTTTTTT. This sequence encodes CASSQGLAGEAGELFF.

This clonotype was counted between two and nine times. CDR3 amino acids: CASSSLGQERHTF. DNA for the CDR3: TGTGCCAGCAGTTCTCTAGGACAGGAGCGGCACACCTTC. The chain links TRBV28 to TRBJ1-2; 7 nucleotides line up with TRBD1. The CDR3 is 13 amino acids. Unmatched junction bases numbered 11, after V lost 4 bases and J lost 12 bases. The germline gives CDR1 MDHEN, CDR2 SYDVKM.

This clonotype came up many times. The rearrangement joins TRBV27 to TRBJ2-7, with D perhaps TRBD1 (6 bases). Germline loops: CDR1 MNHEY, CDR2 SMNVEV (reference sequence). Trimming took 6 bases from V and 5 from J, leaving 11 bases between them. This CDR3 has 12 residues. CDR3 sequence reads: CASSLQGDEQYF. CDR3 DNA: TGTGCCAGCAGCCTACAGGGTGACGAGCAGTACTTC.

V gene TRBV6-2 or TRBV6-3 combines with J gene TRBJ1-5, with 9 nucleotides matching TRBD1. The CDR3 contains 12 residues. V lost 8 bases to trimming and J lost 5 bases; unmatched junction nucleotides: 1. Germline V CDR1 and CDR2: MNHEY, SVGEGT. The CDR3: CASRDRDQPQHF. The CDR3 bases are TGTGCCAGCCGGGACAGGGATCAGCCCCAGCATTTT.

V usage is TRBV7-2 and J usage is TRBJ2-5, with 9 bases fitting TRBD1. V lost 2 bases, J lost 4 bases, and 11 bases stayed unmatched. The germline CDR1 and CDR2 sequences are SGHTA and FQGNSA. The CDR3 contains 17 residues. CDR3 sequence reads: CASSLSATGTGSETQYF. CDR3 nucleotide sequence: TGTGCCAGCAGCTTATCCGCAACCGGGACAGGGTCAGAGACCCAGTACTTC.

This clonotype was recorded at least ten times. This rearrangement joins TRBV7-2 to TRBJ1-2; tentative D call: TRBD1 (6 bases). Germline CDR1 is SGHTA and CDR2 is FQGNSA. V was pared by 1 base and J by 6 bases, with 12 bases between. The CDR3 has 14 residues. The CDR3 DNA reads TGTGCCAGCAGCTTAGTAGCGGGGGGCGATGGCTACACCTTC. This encodes CASSLVAGGDGYTF.

This clonotype was picked up many times. For the CDR3, the DNA is TGCGCCAGCAGCTTTTTTTCGTCCGGGGCTAAGAACACTGAAGCTTTCTTT. This gives the protein CASSFFSSGAKNTEAFF. The chain uses TRBV5-1 and TRBJ1-1, with D possibly TRBD1 on 5 matching bases. Germline V gene sequence: CDR1 SGHRS, CDR2 YFSETQ. The CDR3 has 17 residues. V was pared by 2 bases and J by 1 base, with 18 bases between.

This clonotype was counted ten times or more. CDR3 loop: CSARDRERTGELFF. CDR3 sequence (DNA): TGCAGTGCTAGGGACAGGGAGCGGACCGGGGAGCTGTTTTTT. The chain carries TRBV20-1 and TRBJ2-2; TRBD1 agrees at 8 bases. Germline lookup yields CDR1 DFQATT and CDR2 SNEGSKA (reference sequence). J lost 5 bases, V lost 3 bases, and 5 bases had no gene match. CDR3 length equals 14 residues.

This clonotype was observed many times. The CDR3 reads CSVVGANTGELFF. The DNA for the CDR3 is TGCAGCGTTGTTGGAGCGAACACCGGGGAGCTGTTTTTT. The chain recombines TRBV29-1 with TRBJ2-2; D gene unclear. V gave up 4 bases and J gave up 0 bases, with 6 bases separating them. The CDR3 extends over 13 amino acids. Germline lookup yields CDR1 SQVTM and CDR2 ANQGSEA.

The J gene is TRBJ1-2, the V gene TRBV6-1; 7 nucleotides agree with TRBD1. The V segment lost 5 bases and the J segment 7 bases; nucleotides outside the gene matches: 4. CDR1 MNHNS and CDR2 SASEGT come from the germline V gene. CDR3 length: 12 residues. CDR3 protein: CASSQQGSGYTF. The CDR3 DNA is TGTGCCAGCAGTCAACAGGGGTCTGGCTACACCTTC.

This clonotype showed up many times. J is TRBJ2-7 and V is TRBV6-2 or TRBV6-3; perhaps TRBD1 as D (6 bases). Germline CDR1 reads MNHEY; CDR2 reads SVGEGT. V lost 2 bases, J lost 2 bases, and 16 bases lay in between. The CDR3 is 16 residues long. CDR3 sequence reads: CASSYTGRRETYEQYF. The DNA for the CDR3 is TGTGCCAGCAGTTACACAGGGCGCAGGGAGACCTACGAGCAGTACTTC.

About this clonotype: This clone may be a read error of a much larger clone one base away. The V and J genes are TRBV9 and TRBJ2-5; 12 bases are shared with TRBD2. The V gene's germline CDR1 is SGDLS and CDR2 YYNGEE. Trimming at V came to 3 bases and at J to 9 bases, leaving 6 bases not matched to a gene. The length of the CDR3 is 14 residues. In DNA, the CDR3 is TGTGCCAGCAGCGGGACTAGCGGGGCCCCCCCCCAGTACTTC. This codes for CASSGTSGAPPQYF. Variable domain in full (rest from reference TRBV9 and TRBJ2-5): DSGVTQTPKHLITATGQRVTLRCSPRSGDLSVYWYQQSLDQGLQFLIQYYNGEERAKGNILERFSAQQFPDLHSELNLSSLELGDSALYFCASSGTSGAPPQYFGPGTRLLVL.

On this clonotype: Being one base from a much bigger clone, this may be a read error. The chain links TRBV2 to TRBJ2-1, with D possibly being TRBD1 or TRBD2 (5 bases each). V was trimmed by 11 bases and J by 5 bases, leaving 16 bases between them. Germline V gene data show CDR1 as SNHLY and CDR2 as FYNNEI. The CDR3 covers 13 residues. Here the CDR3 DNA reads TGTGCCGGTCTCTGGGACCGAGACAATGAGCAGTTCTTC. This sequence encodes CAGLWDRDNEQFF.

This clonotype was seen many times. The V and J genes are TRBV12-3 or TRBV12-4 and TRBJ1-2; the D gene is possibly TRBD1 (5 bases). V gave up 6 bases and J gave up 2 bases, with 7 bases separating them. This CDR3 region has 12 residues. CDR3 in DNA: TGTGCCAGCAGGGGACCCAACTATGGCTACACCTTC. Translating gives CASRGPNYGYTF.